This T cell receptor beta chain was obtained from a study of T cell repertoires in cytomegalovirus infection. Study background: Use of recently identified HLA-C-restricted and well-studied HLA-B-restricted CMV epitopes was part of the study. It was the public TCR beta signatures that indicated both CMV infection and matching HLA type. The study, taken as a whole, reports: Identification of carriers of CMV plus the relevant HLA was achieved through cumulative public TCR beta family frequency. Ex vivo responses were dominated by HLA-C-restricted CMV-specific TCR beta clonotypes.

This clonotype was picked up a small number of times. The antigen is unknown. Germline-derived CDR1 and CDR2 are SGHTA and FQGNSA. V dropped 5 bases and J dropped 6 bases, with 23 bases sitting between them. This CDR3 is built from 17 residues. TCRdb re-called the reads with MiXCR, one entry per CDR3 protein. The table shows about half a million distinct CDR3 sequences, with 30% to 40% occurring only once. The source material was cultured PBMCs, sampled from culture after CMV antigen stimulation. This chain joins TRBV7-2 and TRBJ2-1; TRBD1 is a possible D gene (6 bases). This receptor was obtained from a human donor in good health (CMV status not recorded). Some clones in this sample may be carry-over from other donors' samples. The CDR3 loop reads CASSRYRVNRLGNEQFF. The CDR3 nucleotides read TGTGCCAGCAGCAGATACAGGGTGAATCGTTTGGGCAATGAGCAGTTCTTC.